This entry describes one T cell receptor (beta chain). The antigen remains unidentified. Single viable CD3+CD4+CD8-CD45RO+ cells were sorted as the memory CD4+ T cells. Serum IgG to CMV pp150, pp28, p38 and p52 defined serostatus. The ends were cut back, 5 bases at V and 0 bases at J, with 8 bases in the middle. The CDR3 contains 14 residues. CDR1 and CDR2 (germline): SEHNR, FQNEAQ (reference sequence). Original analysis: After removing out-of-frame reads, over 2 million distinct TCRbeta sequences remained. Clones were read by immunoSEQ multiplex PCR, and TCRdb kept only the in-frame ones, dropping some. That table is the source of V, J and clone size, and D and trimming were worked out from the DNA. The table includes some 65,000 clones, over 70% detected once. The data were obtained in a study of memory CD4+ T cells and cytomegalovirus serostatus. Findings of the study overall: 67 of 164 known CMV-associated TCRbeta sequences appeared in CD4+ memory. The CMV-associated TCR signature appears largely within the CD4+ memory repertoire.

This chain joins TRBV7-9 and TRBJ1-3; D might be TRBD1 (6 bases). This receptor was identified in an adult in good health and CMV-seronegative. Some clones in this sample may be carry-over from other donors' samples. The sample comprised memory CD4+ T cells from blood. The CDR3 DNA follows: TGTGCCAGCAGCCCGGGACACTCTGGAAACACCATATATTTT. This gives the protein CASSPGHSGNTIYF.